This is a list of T cell receptor beta chains from one sample in a study of blood T cell repertoires in COVID-19. Assay: immunoSEQ multiplex PCR; the TCRdb copy retains only in-frame clones and omits some. The table has around 460,000 clones, around 90% seen once. Sequenced input: peripheral blood. Receptors originate from a man between 18 and 29 years old with COVID-19, enrolled during active disease. The CDR3 runs from the conserved cysteine through the conserved F or W. The D gene is left open where the match is weak. Where a row states a size, it is once, few, many or the class of an expanded clone; other rows omit it.

D,V,length,J,size,DNA,CDR3
NA,TRBV2,15,TRBJ1-6,once,TGTGCCAGCAGGAGGACAGTGCCCTATAATTCACCCCTCCACTTT,CASRRTVPYNSPLHF
NA,TRBV4-1,15,TRBJ2-2,NA,TGCGCCAGCAGCCAACAGGGGCGGGACACCGGGGAGCTGTTTTTT,CASSQQGRDTGELFF
NA,TRBV19,14,TRBJ1-3,once,TGTGCCAGTAGTTACAGGGCCTCTGGAAACACCATATATTTT,CASSYRASGNTIYF
TRBD2,TRBV5-1,16,TRBJ2-3,NA,TGCGCCAGCAGCCCGGCCGGGACTAGCGGGGGGTATACGCAGTATTTT,CASSPAGTSGGYTQYF
NA,TRBV27,16,TRBJ1-6,NA,TGTGCCAGCAGCCTCAACCCGGGGGGGTATAATTCACCCCTCCACTTT,CASSLNPGGYNSPLHF
TRBD1,TRBV11-2,15,TRBJ2-7,NA,TGTGCCAGCAGCGCCGGGACAGGGGTCACCTACGAGCAGTACTTC,CASSAGTGVTYEQYF
TRBD1,TRBV3-1/TRBV3-2,17,TRBJ2-1,NA,TGTGCCAGCAGCCAAGGTTTCTTAGGGGGCGCGGGTAATGAGCAGTTCTTC,CASSQGFLGGAGNEQFF
TRBD1,TRBV2,15,TRBJ1-2,NA,TGTGCCAGCAGTGACCCCCGGACAGGGAGAAATGGCTACACCTTC,CASSDPRTGRNGYTF
TRBD1,TRBV29-1,13,TRBJ1-2,NA,TGCAGCGTTGCGGTGACAGGGCCAGCCCCAGCCAGTTTC,CSVAVTGPAPASF
NA,TRBV7-2,12,TRBJ1-1,NA,TGTGCCAGCAGCAAAGCGGGGGGGCAAGCTTTCTTT,CASSKAGGQAFF
NA,TRBV7-2,12,TRBJ2-1,NA,TGTGCCAGCAGCCCGACGGGAGTGGAGCAGTTCTTC,CASSPTGVEQFF
NA,TRBV12-5,13,TRBJ2-7,NA,TGTGCTAGTGGTTTGGACAGGGACTACGAGCAGTACTTC,CASGLDRDYEQYF
TRBD1,TRBV19,15,TRBJ2-5,NA,TGTGCCAGTAGCCCGGGACAGGGGAGTCAAGAGACCCAGTACTTC,CASSPGQGSQETQYF
NA,TRBV6-5,11,TRBJ2-7,few,TGTGCCAGCAGCACAGGGTACGAGCAGTACTTC,CASSTGYEQYF
TRBD1,TRBV3-1/TRBV3-2,11,TRBJ1-1,NA,TGTGCCAGCAGTTCACAGGGGAAGGCTTTCTTT,CASSSQGKAFF
NA,TRBV11-2,18,TRBJ1-3,few,TGTGCCAGCAGCTACACCGGGAGGGGGACCCACTCTGGAAACACCATATATTTT,CASSYTGRGTHSGNTIYF
NA,TRBV7-6,11,TRBJ2-7,NA,TGTGCCAGCAGCGTCGGAGGGGAGCAGTACTTC,CASSVGGEQYF
TRBD1,TRBV15,19,TRBJ1-5,NA,TGTGCCACCAGCAGAGTTAAGGCAGGGGGGTTGGGGCGAAATCAGCCCCAGCATTTT,CATSRVKAGGLGRNQPQHF
NA,TRBV19,13,TRBJ2-7,NA,TGTGCCAGTAGTATAAGGCAGGACTACGAGCAGTACTTC,CASSIRQDYEQYF
TRBD2,TRBV6-4,15,TRBJ2-1,few,TGTGCCAGCAAGTCCGGGACTAGCGCGTCCAATGAGCAGTTCTTC,CASKSGTSASNEQFF
NA,TRBV30,13,TRBJ2-2,NA,TGTGCCTGGAGCCGGCGGGTTTCCGGGGAGCTGTTTTTT,CAWSRRVSGELFF
TRBD2,TRBV6-4,15,TRBJ2-7,NA,TGTGCCATCGGGGGGGCGAGCTCGCACACCTACGAGCAGTACTTC,CAIGGASSHTYEQYF
TRBD1,TRBV5-6,15,TRBJ1-6,NA,TGTGCCAGCAGCCCAGCGACAGGGGGAAATTCACCCCTCCACTTT,CASSPATGGNSPLHF
TRBD2,TRBV4-1,16,TRBJ2-7,NA,TGCGCCAGCAGCCATGGCGTTGGGGGGGGATCCTACGAGCAGTACTTC,CASSHGVGGGSYEQYF
NA,TRBV10-3,13,TRBJ1-5,few,TGTGCCACCCGGGAGCAGGGCAATCAGCCCCAGCATTTT,CATREQGNQPQHF
NA,TRBV6-6,14,TRBJ1-4,NA,TGTGCCAGCAGCCCACCGGGGGAAAATCAAAAACTGTTTTTT,CASSPPGENQKLFF
NA,TRBV11-2,18,TRBJ2-3,NA,TGTGCCAGCAGCTTAGTGTGGCTCGGGACTGGAAGCACAGATACGCAGTATTTT,CASSLVWLGTGSTDTQYF
NA,TRBV15,14,TRBJ1-6,once,TGTGCCACCAGCAGAGATGGGAGTAATTCACCCCTCCACTTT,CATSRDGSNSPLHF
TRBD2,TRBV5-4,14,TRBJ2-4,NA,TGTGCCAGCAGCGCGGGACTAGCGGGGGATGTTCAGTACTTC,CASSAGLAGDVQYF
NA,TRBV19,13,TRBJ2-4,NA,TGTGCCAGTAGTACCCCGGGGATTAACATTCAGTACTTC,CASSTPGINIQYF
NA,TRBV3-1/TRBV3-2,14,TRBJ2-1,NA,TGTGCCAGCACCCAGGGGGGAACCTACAATGAGCAGTTCTTC,CASTQGGTYNEQFF
TRBD1,TRBV2,14,TRBJ1-5,few,TGTGCCAGCAGGGGGACAGGGGGCATTCAGCCCCAGCATTTT,CASRGTGGIQPQHF
NA,TRBV7-9,15,TRBJ2-2,NA,TGTGCCAGCAGCCGCCAGGGTGTTAGCACCGGGGAGCTGTTTTTT,CASSRQGVSTGELFF
NA,TRBV7-8,15,TRBJ1-5,once,TGTGCCAGCGCCCGGGGGGACACCAGAGGTCAGCCCCAGCATTTT,CASARGDTRGQPQHF
NA,TRBV15,14,TRBJ2-6,NA,TGTGCCACCTCCACGGGCTCTGGGGCCAACGTCCTGACTTTC,CATSTGSGANVLTF
NA,TRBV10-3,12,TRBJ2-7,NA,TGTGCCATCAGGGACGGGACCTACGAGCAGTACTTC,CAIRDGTYEQYF
NA,TRBV21-1,12,TRBJ2-1,NA,TGTGCCAGCAGCAAAGCGGGGGGTGAGCAGTTCTTC,CASSKAGGEQFF
TRBD1,TRBV2,14,TRBJ1-2,NA,TGTGCCAGCAGTGTTGGACAGGGTAGGGATGGCTACACCTTC,CASSVGQGRDGYTF
NA,TRBV29-1,12,TRBJ1-1,NA,TGCAGCGTTCCCCCAGGGAACACTGAAGCTTTCTTT,CSVPPGNTEAFF
NA,TRBV30,12,TRBJ2-7,NA,TGTGCCTGGAGTGGGGACATCTACGAGCAGTACTTC,CAWSGDIYEQYF
NA,TRBV6-5,14,TRBJ1-1,once,TGTGCCAGCAGTTACGGACAGTTGAACACTGAAGCTTTCTTT,CASSYGQLNTEAFF
NA,TRBV7-6,16,TRBJ2-3,NA,TGTGCCAGCAGCTCAACCCCTTCCAGCGGTGGTGATACGCAGTATTTT,CASSSTPSSGGDTQYF
NA,TRBV19,11,TRBJ2-1,NA,TGTGCCAGTAGTATGAGGGCTGAGCAGTTCTTC,CASSMRAEQFF
NA,TRBV5-6,15,TRBJ2-3,NA,TGTGCCAGCAGCCGCGTGCCATTGAGCACAGATACGCAGTATTTT,CASSRVPLSTDTQYF
TRBD2,TRBV5-4,15,TRBJ2-7,NA,TGTGCCAGCAGCTTGACGGCTAGCGGAAGCTACGAGCAGTACTTC,CASSLTASGSYEQYF
NA,TRBV5-6,13,TRBJ2-7,many,TGTGCCAGCAGCCTGGGCCAATTGCGGGAGCAGTACTTC,CASSLGQLREQYF
TRBD1,TRBV5-4,14,TRBJ2-5,few,TGTGCCAGCAGCTCCGGGGACAGAAAAGAGACCCAGTACTTC,CASSSGDRKETQYF
NA,TRBV6-1,14,TRBJ2-5,NA,TGTGCCAGCAGTGAAGGAGGACAGCGTAAGGCCCAGTACTTC,CASSEGGQRKAQYF
TRBD1,TRBV3-1/TRBV3-2,14,TRBJ2-5,NA,TGTGCCAGCAGCCATCAGGGGGCAGGGGGGACCCAGTACTTC,CASSHQGAGGTQYF
TRBD1,TRBV5-4,14,TRBJ2-7,NA,TGTGCCAGCACCCCGGGACAGGGGGCCTACGAGCAGTACTTC,CASTPGQGAYEQYF
TRBD2,TRBV30,16,TRBJ2-2,few,TGTGCCTGGAGTGTGGGAGCGGGAGTAGGTTCCGGGGAGCTGTTTTTT,CAWSVGAGVGSGELFF
NA,TRBV29-1,12,TRBJ2-5,NA,TGCAGCGTTGAAGGCGACAAAGAGACCCAGTACTTC,CSVEGDKETQYF
NA,TRBV6-5,16,TRBJ2-1,NA,TGTGCCAGCAGTTACTCAATAGGGAGCTCCTACAATGAGCAGTTCTTC,CASSYSIGSSYNEQFF